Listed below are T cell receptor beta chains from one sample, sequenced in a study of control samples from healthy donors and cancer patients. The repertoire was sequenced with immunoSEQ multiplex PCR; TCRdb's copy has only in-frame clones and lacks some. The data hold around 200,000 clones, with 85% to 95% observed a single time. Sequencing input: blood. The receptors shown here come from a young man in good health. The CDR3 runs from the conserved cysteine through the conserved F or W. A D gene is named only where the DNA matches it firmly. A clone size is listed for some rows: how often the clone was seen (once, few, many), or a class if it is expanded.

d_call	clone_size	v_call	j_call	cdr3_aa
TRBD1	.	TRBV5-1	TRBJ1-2	CASSPGQEGGYGYTF
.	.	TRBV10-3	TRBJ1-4	CATQRGRANEKLFF
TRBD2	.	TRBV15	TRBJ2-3	CATSRGGVFSGGSQSTDTQYF
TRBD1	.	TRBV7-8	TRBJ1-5	CASSPSSGTGSNNQPQHF
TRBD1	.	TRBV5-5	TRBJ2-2	CASSPGQGINGELFF
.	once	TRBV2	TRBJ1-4	CASTSLGEKLFF
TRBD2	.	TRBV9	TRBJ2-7	CASSIGTSGAAYEQYF
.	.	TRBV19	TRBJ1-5	CASSIDRTGTFNQPQHF
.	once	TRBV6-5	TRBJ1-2	CASSRDSYYGYTF
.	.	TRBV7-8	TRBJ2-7	CASSRQYSDEQYF
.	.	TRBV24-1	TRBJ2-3	CATRGVGDTQYF
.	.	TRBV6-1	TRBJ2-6	CASSEWLFQTEDHSGANVLTF
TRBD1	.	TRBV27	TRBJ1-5	CASSLNRGQPQHF
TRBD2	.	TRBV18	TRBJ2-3	CASSGTSGYTDTQYF
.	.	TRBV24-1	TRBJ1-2	CATSDLEGDYGYTF
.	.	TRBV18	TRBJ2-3	CASSPNTDTQYF
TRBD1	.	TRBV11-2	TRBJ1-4	CASSQTGGIEKLFF
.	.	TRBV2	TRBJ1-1	CASSVTVNTEAFF
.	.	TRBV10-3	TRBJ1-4	CAISESVGEKLFF
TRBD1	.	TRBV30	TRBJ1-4	CAWRGPGQINEKLFF
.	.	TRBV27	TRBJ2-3	CASSPSGRWADTQYF
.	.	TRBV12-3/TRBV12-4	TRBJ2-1	CASSVIVVDEQFF
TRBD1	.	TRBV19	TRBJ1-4	CASRGQGDEKLFF
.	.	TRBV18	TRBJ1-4	CASSLYHGGGTNEKLFF
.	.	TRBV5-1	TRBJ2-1	CASSLDGVGFDEQFF
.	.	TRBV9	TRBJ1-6	CASSAGSNSPLHF
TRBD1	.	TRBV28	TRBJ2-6	CASSRDRGNSGANVLTF
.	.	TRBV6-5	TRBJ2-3	CASSPGWQDTQYF
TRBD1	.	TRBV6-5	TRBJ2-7	CASRDDRGTYEQYF
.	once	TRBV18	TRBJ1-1	CASSLFGQNTEAFF
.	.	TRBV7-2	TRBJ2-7	CASASVAVSGYEQYF